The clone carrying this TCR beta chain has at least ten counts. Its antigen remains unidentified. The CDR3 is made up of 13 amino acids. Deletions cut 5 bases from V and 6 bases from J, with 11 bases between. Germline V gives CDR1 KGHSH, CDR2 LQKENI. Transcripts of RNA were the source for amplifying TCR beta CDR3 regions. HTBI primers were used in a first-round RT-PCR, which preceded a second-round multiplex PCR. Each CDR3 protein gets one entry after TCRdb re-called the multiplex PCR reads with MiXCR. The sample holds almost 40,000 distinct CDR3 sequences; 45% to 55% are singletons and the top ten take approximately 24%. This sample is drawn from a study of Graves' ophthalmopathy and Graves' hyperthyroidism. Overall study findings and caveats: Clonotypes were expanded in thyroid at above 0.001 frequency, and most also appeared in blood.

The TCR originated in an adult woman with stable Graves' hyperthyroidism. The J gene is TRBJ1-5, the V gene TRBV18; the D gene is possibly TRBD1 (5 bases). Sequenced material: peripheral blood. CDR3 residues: CASSEETVQPQHF. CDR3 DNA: TGTGCCAGCTCAGAGGAGACAGTTCAGCCCCAGCATTTT.